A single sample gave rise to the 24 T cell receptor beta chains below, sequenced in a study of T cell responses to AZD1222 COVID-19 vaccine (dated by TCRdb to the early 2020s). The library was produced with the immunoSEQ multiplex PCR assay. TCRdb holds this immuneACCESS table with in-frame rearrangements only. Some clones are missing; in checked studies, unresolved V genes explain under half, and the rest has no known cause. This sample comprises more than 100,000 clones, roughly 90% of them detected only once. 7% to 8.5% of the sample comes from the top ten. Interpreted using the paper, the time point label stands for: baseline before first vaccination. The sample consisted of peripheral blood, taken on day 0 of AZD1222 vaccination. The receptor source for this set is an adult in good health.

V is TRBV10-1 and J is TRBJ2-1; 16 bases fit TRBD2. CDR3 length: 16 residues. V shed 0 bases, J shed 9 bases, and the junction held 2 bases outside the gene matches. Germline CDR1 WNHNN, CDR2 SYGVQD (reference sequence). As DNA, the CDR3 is TGCGCCAGCAGTGAGTCGGGACTAGCGGGAGGGGGTGAGCAGTTCTTC. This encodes CASSESGLAGGGEQFF.

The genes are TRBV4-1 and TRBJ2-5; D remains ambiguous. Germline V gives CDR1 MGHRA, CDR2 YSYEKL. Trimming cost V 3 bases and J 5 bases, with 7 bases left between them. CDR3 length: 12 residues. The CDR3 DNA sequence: TGCGCCAGCAGCCACCTCACGGAGACCCAGTACTTC. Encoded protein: CASSHLTETQYF.

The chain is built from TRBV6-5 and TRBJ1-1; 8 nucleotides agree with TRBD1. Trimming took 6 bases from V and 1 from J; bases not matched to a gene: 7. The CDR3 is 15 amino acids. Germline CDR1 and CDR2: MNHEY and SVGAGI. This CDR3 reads CASSADRGENTEAFF. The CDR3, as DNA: TGTGCCAGCAGCGCCGACAGGGGAGAGAACACTGAAGCTTTCTTT.

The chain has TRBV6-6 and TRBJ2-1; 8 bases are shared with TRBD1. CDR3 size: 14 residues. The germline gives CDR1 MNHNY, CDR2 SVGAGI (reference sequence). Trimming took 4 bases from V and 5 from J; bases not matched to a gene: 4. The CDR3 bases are TGTGCCAGCAGTTCCCACAGGGGGGACAATGAGCAGTTCTTC. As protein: CASSSHRGDNEQFF.

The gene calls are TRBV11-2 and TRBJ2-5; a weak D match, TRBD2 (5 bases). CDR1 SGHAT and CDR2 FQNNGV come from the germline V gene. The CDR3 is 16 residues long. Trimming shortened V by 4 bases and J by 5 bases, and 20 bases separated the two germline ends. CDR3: CASSYPPNGVQETQYF. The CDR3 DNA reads TGTGCCAGCAGCTACCCCCCTAACGGGGTCCAGGAGACCCAGTACTTC.

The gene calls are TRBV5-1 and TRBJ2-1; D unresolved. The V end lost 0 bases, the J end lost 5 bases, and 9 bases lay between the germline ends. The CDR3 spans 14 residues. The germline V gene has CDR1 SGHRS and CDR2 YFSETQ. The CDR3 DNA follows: TGCGCCAGCAGCTTGGTACTAAACGACAATGAGCAGTTCTTC. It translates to CASSLVLNDNEQFF.

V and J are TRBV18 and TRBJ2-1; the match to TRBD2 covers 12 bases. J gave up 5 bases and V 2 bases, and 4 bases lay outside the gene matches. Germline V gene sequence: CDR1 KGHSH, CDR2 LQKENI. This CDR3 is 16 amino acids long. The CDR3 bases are TGTGCCAGCTCACCAGCTAGCGGGGGGGTCCACAATGAGCAGTTCTTC. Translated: CASSPASGGVHNEQFF.

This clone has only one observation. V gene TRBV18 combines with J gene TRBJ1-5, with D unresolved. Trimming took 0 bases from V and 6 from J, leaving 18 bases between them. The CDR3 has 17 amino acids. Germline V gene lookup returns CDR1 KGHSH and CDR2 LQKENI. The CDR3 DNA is TGTGCCAGCTCACCACCGGATGGCTCTGGGAGAGGTCAGCCCCAGCATTTT. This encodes CASSPPDGSGRGQPQHF.

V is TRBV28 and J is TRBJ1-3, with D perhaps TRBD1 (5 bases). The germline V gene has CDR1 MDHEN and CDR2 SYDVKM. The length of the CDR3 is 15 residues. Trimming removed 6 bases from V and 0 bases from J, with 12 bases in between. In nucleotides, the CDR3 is TGTGCCAGCAGCCTGGACACTCGCTCTGGAAACACCATATATTTT. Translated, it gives CASSLDTRSGNTIYF. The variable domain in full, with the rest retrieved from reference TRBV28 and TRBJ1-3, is DVKVTQSSRYLVKRTGEKVFLECVQDMDHENMFWYRQDPGLGLRLIYFSYDVKMKEKGDIPEGYSVSREKKERFSLILESASTNQTSMYLCASSLDTRSGNTIYFGEGSWLTVV.

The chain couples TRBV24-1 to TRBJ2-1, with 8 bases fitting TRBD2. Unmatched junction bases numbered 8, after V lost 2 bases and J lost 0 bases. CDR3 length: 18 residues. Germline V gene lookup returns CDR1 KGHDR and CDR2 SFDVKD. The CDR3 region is CATSDYYREGTSYNEQFF. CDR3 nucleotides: TGTGCCACCAGTGATTACTACCGGGAGGGGACCTCCTACAATGAGCAGTTCTTC.

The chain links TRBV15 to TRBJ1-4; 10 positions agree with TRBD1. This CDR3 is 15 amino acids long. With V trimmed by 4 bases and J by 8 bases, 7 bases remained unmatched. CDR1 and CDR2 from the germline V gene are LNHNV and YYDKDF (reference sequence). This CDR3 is CATSTVVDRGEKLFF. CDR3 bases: TGTGCCACCAGCACCGTAGTGGACAGGGGGGAAAAACTGTTTTTT.

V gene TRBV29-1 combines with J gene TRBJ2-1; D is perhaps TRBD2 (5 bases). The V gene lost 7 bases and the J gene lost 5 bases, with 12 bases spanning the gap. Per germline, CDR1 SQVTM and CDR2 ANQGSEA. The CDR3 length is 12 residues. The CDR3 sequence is CSGGEWDNEQFF. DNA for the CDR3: TGCAGCGGGGGAGAGTGGGACAATGAGCAGTTCTTC.

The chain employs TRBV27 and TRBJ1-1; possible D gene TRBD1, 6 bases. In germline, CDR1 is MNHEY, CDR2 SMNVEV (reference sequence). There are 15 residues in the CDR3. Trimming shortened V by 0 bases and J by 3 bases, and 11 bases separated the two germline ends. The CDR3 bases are TGTGCCAGCAGTTTATCGGGGCAGGGGTACACTGAAGCTTTCTTT. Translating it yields CASSLSGQGYTEAFF.

CDR3 loop: CASRRDRGGQPQHF. DNA of the CDR3: TGTGCCAGCAGACGGGACAGGGGTGGGCAGCCCCAGCATTTT. This chain uses TRBV6-5 with TRBJ1-5, with 10 positions matching TRBD1. This CDR3 has 14 amino acids. J lost 7 bases, V lost 6 bases, and 6 bases had no gene match. The germline gives CDR1 MNHEY, CDR2 SVGAGI.

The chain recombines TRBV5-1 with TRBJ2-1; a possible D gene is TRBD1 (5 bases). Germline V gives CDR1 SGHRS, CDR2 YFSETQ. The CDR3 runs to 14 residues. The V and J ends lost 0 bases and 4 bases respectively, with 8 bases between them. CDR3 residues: CASSLDRQYNEQFF. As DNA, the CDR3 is TGCGCCAGCAGCTTGGACAGACAGTACAATGAGCAGTTCTTC.

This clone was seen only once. The CDR3 bases are TGTGCCAGTAGTATGGCGGCGGGAGGGCCGAATGAGCAGTTCTTC. Translating it yields CASSMAAGGPNEQFF. V gene TRBV19 combines with J gene TRBJ2-1; TRBD2 matches 9 bases. Germline-derived CDR1 and CDR2 are LNHDA and SQIVND (reference sequence). V dropped 3 bases and J dropped 7; count of bases not matched to a gene: 7. This CDR3 has 15 amino acids. The full variable domain, its missing parts supplied by reference TRBV19 and TRBJ2-1, is DGGITQSPKYLFRKEGQNVTLSCEQNLNHDAMYWYRQDPGQGLRLIYYSQIVNDFQKGDIAEGYSVSREKKESFPLTVTSAQKNPTAFYLCASSMAAGGPNEQFFGPGTRLTVL.

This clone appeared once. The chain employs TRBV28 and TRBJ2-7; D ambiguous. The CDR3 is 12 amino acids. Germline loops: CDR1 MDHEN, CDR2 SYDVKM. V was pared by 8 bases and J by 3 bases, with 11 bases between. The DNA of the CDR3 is TGTGCCAGCTCCGAACATAACTACGAGCAGTACTTC. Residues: CASSEHNYEQYF.

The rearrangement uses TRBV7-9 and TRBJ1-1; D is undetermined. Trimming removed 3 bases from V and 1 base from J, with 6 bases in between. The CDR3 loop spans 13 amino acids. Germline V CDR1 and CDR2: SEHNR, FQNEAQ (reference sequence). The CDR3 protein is CASSFHGNTEAFF. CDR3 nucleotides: TGTGCCAGCAGCTTTCATGGGAACACTGAAGCTTTCTTT.

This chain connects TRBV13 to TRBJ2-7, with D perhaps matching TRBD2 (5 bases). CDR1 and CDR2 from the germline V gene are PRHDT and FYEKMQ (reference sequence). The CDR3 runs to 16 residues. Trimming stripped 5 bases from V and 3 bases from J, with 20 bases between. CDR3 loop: CASSQPSTRAYYEQYF. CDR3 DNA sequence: TGTGCCAGCAGCCAACCTAGCACGCGGGCGTACTACGAGCAGTACTTC.

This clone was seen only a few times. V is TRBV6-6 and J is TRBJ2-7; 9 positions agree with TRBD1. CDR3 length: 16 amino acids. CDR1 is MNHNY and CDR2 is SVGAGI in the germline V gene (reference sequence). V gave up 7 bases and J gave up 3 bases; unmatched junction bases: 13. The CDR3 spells CASKSSPGQGLYEQYF. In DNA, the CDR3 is TGTGCCAGCAAATCCTCTCCGGGACAGGGACTCTACGAGCAGTACTTC.

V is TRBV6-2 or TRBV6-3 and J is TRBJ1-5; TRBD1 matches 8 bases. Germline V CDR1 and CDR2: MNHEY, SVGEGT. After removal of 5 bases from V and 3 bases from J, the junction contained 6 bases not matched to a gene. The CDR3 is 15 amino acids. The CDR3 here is CASSRDRGFNQPQHF. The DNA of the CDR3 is TGTGCCAGCAGTCGAGACAGGGGTTTCAATCAGCCCCAGCATTTT.

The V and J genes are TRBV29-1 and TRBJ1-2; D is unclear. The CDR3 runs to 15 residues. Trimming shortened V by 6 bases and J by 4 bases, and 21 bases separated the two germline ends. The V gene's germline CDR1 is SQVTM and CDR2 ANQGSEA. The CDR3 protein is CSVLAGRLGSYGYTF. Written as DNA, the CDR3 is TGCAGCGTGCTAGCTGGACGTCTAGGGAGCTATGGCTACACCTTC.

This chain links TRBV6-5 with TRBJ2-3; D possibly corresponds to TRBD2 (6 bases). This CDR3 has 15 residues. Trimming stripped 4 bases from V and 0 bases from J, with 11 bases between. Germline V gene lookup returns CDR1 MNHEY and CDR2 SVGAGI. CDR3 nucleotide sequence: TGTGCCAGCAGTTCTCAGCGGGCTAGCACAGATACGCAGTATTTT. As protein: CASSSQRASTDTQYF.

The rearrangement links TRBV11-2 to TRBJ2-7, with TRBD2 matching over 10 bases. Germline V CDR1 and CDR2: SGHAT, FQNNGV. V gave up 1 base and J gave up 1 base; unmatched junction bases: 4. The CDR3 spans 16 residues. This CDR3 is CASSLVTSGKSYEQYF. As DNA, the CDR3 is TGTGCCAGCAGCTTAGTTACTAGCGGGAAGTCCTACGAGCAGTACTTC.